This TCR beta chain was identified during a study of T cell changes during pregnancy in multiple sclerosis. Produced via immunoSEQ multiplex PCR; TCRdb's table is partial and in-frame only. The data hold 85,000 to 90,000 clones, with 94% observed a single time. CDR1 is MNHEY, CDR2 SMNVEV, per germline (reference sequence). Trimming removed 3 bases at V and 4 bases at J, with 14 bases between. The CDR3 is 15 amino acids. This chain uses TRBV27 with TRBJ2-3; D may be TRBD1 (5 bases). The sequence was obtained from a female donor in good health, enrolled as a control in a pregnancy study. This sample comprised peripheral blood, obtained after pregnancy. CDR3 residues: CASSLYTQGPDTQYF. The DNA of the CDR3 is TGTGCCAGCAGTTTGTACACCCAGGGTCCAGATACGCAGTATTTT.